The 6 T cell receptor beta chains below were found in one sample sequenced in a study of PD-1 blockade in classical Hodgkin lymphoma. Data came from immunoSEQ multiplex PCR; TCRdb stores just in-frame clones and leaves some out. Of approximately 84,000 clones in the sample, under 90% were seen once. After autologous stem cell transplantation all patients relapsed, and prior brentuximab vedotin exposure differed between cohorts. The sequencing here drew on peripheral blood mononuclear cells (PBMCs), taken at baseline. The receptors derive from a human donor with classical Hodgkin lymphoma.

This chain joins TRBV6-5 and TRBJ2-2; no reliable D call. CDR3 length equals 16 residues. Germline CDR1 and CDR2: MNHEY and SVGAGI. Trimming left V 2 bases short and J 0 bases short, with 10 bases between. The CDR3: CASSYGQVPNTGELFF. CDR3 nucleotides: TGTGCCAGCAGTTACGGTCAGGTTCCGAACACCGGGGAGCTGTTTTTT.

V gene TRBV18 combines with J gene TRBJ1-5, with no clear D. The CDR3 length is 15 residues. The germline gives CDR1 KGHSH, CDR2 LQKENI. The germline V and J ends were trimmed by 4 bases and 2 bases, with 12 bases remaining between them. The CDR3, as DNA: TGTGCCAGCTCACAGGGTCCGCAGGGCAATCAGCCCCAGCATTTT. Translated: CASSQGPQGNQPQHF.

This clone was found once. DNA of the CDR3: TGTGCCAGCAATCCGGGGGCGAACACCGGGGAGCTGTTTTTT. Protein: CASNPGANTGELFF. The gene calls are TRBV11-1 and TRBJ2-2; D might be TRBD2 (6 bases). The germline gives CDR1 SGHAT, CDR2 FQDESV (reference sequence). Trimming took 7 bases from V and 0 from J, leaving 9 bases between them. The CDR3 length is 14 residues. Filled out from reference TRBV11-1 and TRBJ2-2, the complete variable domain reads EAEVAQSPRYKITEKSQAVAFWCDPISGHATLYWYRQILGQGPELLVQFQDESVVDDSQLPKDRFSAERLKGVDSTLKIQPAELGDSAMYLCASNPGANTGELFFGEGSRLTVL.

This rearrangement joins TRBV6-1 to TRBJ2-7; D possibly corresponds to TRBD2 (6 bases). Per the germline V gene, CDR1 is MNHNS and CDR2 is SASEGT. The CDR3 extends over 15 amino acids. With 1 base removed from V and 2 bases from J, the gap between germline ends came to 12 bases. CDR3 amino acids: CASSEVRDPPYEQYF. CDR3 DNA sequence: TGTGCCAGCAGTGAAGTGCGGGACCCACCCTACGAGCAGTACTTC.

This clone was counted only a few times. The CDR3 loop is CASSLYTGRNTGELFF. The DNA of the CDR3 is TGTGCCAGCAGCTTATACACGGGACGGAACACCGGGGAGCTGTTTTTT. V and J are TRBV7-9 and TRBJ2-2; D may correspond to TRBD1 or TRBD2 (5 bases each). The CDR3 sequence is 16 residues long. V lost 2 bases to trimming and J lost 1 base, with 11 bases between them. Germline CDR1 is SEHNR and CDR2 is FQNEAQ (reference sequence).

The rearrangement joins TRBV6-5 to TRBJ2-7, with TRBD2 matching 8 bases. The germline CDR1 and CDR2 sequences are MNHEY and SVGAGI. With V trimmed by 2 bases and J by 2 bases, 8 bases remained unmatched. This CDR3 has 16 amino acids. The CDR3 here is CASSYKASGYPYEQYF. The CDR3 DNA follows: TGTGCCAGCAGTTACAAGGCTAGCGGGTACCCCTACGAGCAGTACTTC.